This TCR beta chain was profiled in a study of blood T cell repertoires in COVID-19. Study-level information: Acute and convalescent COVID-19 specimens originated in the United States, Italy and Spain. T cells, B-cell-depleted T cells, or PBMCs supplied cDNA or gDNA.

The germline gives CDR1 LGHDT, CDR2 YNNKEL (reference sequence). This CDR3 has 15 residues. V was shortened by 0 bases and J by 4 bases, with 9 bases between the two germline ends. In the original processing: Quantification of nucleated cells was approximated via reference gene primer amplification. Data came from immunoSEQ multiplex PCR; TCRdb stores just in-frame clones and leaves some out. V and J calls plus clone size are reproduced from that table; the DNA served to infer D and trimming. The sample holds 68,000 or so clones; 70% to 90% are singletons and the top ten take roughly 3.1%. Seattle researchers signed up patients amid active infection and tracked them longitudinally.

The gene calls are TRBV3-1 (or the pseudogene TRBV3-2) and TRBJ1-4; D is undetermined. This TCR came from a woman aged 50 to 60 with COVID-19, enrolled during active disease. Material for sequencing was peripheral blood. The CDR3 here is CASSQDQGLNEKLFF. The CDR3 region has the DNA TGTGCCAGCAGCCAAGATCAAGGACTTAATGAAAAACTGTTTTTT.